What follows describes a single TCR beta chain. Its cognate antigen has yet to be identified. Nothing much larger sits one base from this clone, and base qualities are not available. Systemically healthy Caucasian individuals from Russia, over 30 in total and aged about 6 to 90 years, were included as donors. Each donor gave 8 to 10 milliliters of peripheral blood, collected into EDTA-treated Vacutainer tubes. PBMCs were isolated by Ficoll-Paque density-gradient centrifugation, with at least 6 million obtained per sample. Trizol reagent was used to extract total RNA from PBMCs, with at least 5.5 micrograms per sample. The percentages of naive CD45RAhigh/CD27high T cells were determined by flow cytometry on a PBMC aliquot from every donor. CDR1 and CDR2 are read off the germline V gene as MNHEY and SVGEGT. V is cut by 4 bases and J by 5 bases, and the space between the germline ends is 15 bases. The CDR3 runs 14 residues from the cysteine to the phenylalanine. Of the read, only the CDR3 DNA is kept; its 42 bases are in frame from base 1.

The data derive from a study of blood T cells in healthy people across ages (dated by TCRdb to the mid-2010s). About the study as a whole: In model experiments, roughly one uniquely barcoded TCR beta cDNA molecule per two T cells was captured by template switching. To track age-related changes in TCR beta repertoire diversity, the study relied on deep sequencing normalized with unique cDNA molecular identifiers. The donors were split into four age groups: young (average around 15 years), middle-aged (roughly 39), aged (approximately 60) and long-lived (approximately 80). For two donors (one aged 18 to 30 and one aged 80 or older), the study analyzed two additional independent replicas of 1 million unique cDNA reads from the same blood draw.

Paper-wide results and their limitations: Compared with the aged group, the long-lived group had more naive CD4+ T cells, fewer expanded clones and increased TCR diversity, a pattern suggesting age selection. Observed TCR beta diversity per million T cells fell roughly linearly with age, and a significant reduction was already apparent by age around 40. There was a strong correlation between observed TCR beta diversity and the percentage of naive T cells measured by flow cytometry. Because donor CMV infection status was unknown, age-related changes in expanded clonotypes were potentially confounded. Estimates of total diversity from one million sequenced T cells were regarded as lower bounds and underestimates. Since profiling was done on bulk unsorted PBMCs, naive and antigen-experienced compartments could not be conclusively compared.

Libraries were prepared through 5' RACE. Sequencing was carried out with an Illumina HiSeq 2500. A second PCR of about 7 to 12 cycles was run with a J-beta primer mix and a sample-barcoded 5' primer. Each TCR beta cDNA molecule received a unique molecular identifier from a template-switch 5' adaptor carrying 12 random nucleotides. At least 2.5 million CDR3-containing paired-end reads were obtained from each sample. The Mint cDNA synthesis kit, primed by a TRBC-specific oligonucleotide, was used to synthesize first-strand cDNA from all RNA. All cDNA was treated with uracil-DNA glycosylase and then went through a first 18-cycle PCR with the universal primers M1SS and BC2_uni_R. The authors processed their data as follows. Each sample was normalized by randomly selecting 1 million high-quality reads, each carrying a distinct molecular identifier. Reads with shared molecular identifiers were discarded instead of being binned into consensus sequences. CDR3 identification, clonotype clustering and error correction used MiTCR with a Q25 quality threshold and the strictest error-elimination algorithm. A nonparametric unseen species model with Euler transformation was used to estimate lower-bound total TCR beta diversity. TCRdb trimmed the raw reads at Q25, called clones with MiXCR and kept productive beta chains. Rows with one shared CDR3 protein collapse into an entry with the most common genes and DNA. The V and J calls shown here were made by TCRdb, not taken from the authors' results. The sample table records over 750,000 distinct CDR3 sequences; approximately 25% of these occur just once. Of the sample, more than 7.5% falls within the top ten clones.

In addition, the sample was reused for a study of T cells of mothers and their children. The second investigation adds: The donors were nine systemically healthy Caucasian individuals, made up of three mothers and their six children. cDNA synthesis consumed the entire amount of extracted RNA, loaded at around 1.5 ug RNA in each 15 ul reaction. In the second PCR, the M1S primer added sample barcodes and 2-4 random nucleotides. Each mother yielded over 9.5 million TCR beta CDR3 reads and each child some 3 million reads. In both related and unrelated pairs, thymic selection shapes the output of TCR recombination in a similar way, with inherited differences having only a minor effect. Normalized repertoire overlap in related mother-child pairs was always slightly higher than in unrelated mother-child pairs, but the difference was never significant. Persistent microchimeric T cell clones were not detected, at a sensitivity of 95 to 100 clones per million clonotypes. To look for features that set related mother-child pairs apart from unrelated individuals, the researchers ran deep NGS to compare the TCR beta repertoires of mothers and children. On average, the children were approximately 11 +/- 4 years old, while the mothers were about 40 +/- 4 years old. After adapter ligation with NEBNext reagents, the libraries were sequenced on Illumina HiSeq 2000 with 100+100 nt paired-end reads. To prevent cross-contamination, the mother and child libraries were prepared one month apart and sequenced in separate runs. For each donor, somewhere between roughly 450,000 and 2,200,000 distinct TCR beta clonotypes were identified. Naive TCR beta clonotypes were estimated from low-frequency clonotypes matched to each donor's FACS-determined naive share, without sorting.

This receptor was taken from a boy aged 5-17 years in good health. The chain is encoded by TRBV6-2 or TRBV6-3 joined to TRBJ2-7, with the D gene tentatively TRBD1 or TRBD2, based on 5 matching bases in each. Source material: blood. The sequence in DNA is TGTGCCAGCAGTTCCGCAGGGAGCGAAAACGAGCAGTACTTC. Translated, it gives CASSSAGSENEQYF.